A selection of T cell receptor beta chains follows, all from one sample in a study of PD-L1 blockade in urothelial cancer. Libraries were prepared by immunoSEQ multiplex PCR; TCRdb keeps only in-frame clonotypes and omits some of them. The table records about 38,000 clones, 75% to 90% of them present only once. Source: PBMCs, taken around atezolizumab (anti-PD-L1) treatment. The receptors come from a man between 60 and 70 years old with urothelial cancer. The CDR3 runs from the conserved cysteine through the conserved F or W. The D gene is left open where the match is weak. A clone size is listed for some rows: how often the clone was seen (once, few, many), or a class if it is expanded.

>TRBJ2-6|NA|NA|TRBV2|12
CATTAGANVLTF
TGTGCCACAACAGCTGGGGCCAACGTCCTGACTTTC
>TRBJ1-5|NA|once|TRBV19|13
CASSSWRDQPQHF
TGTGCCAGTAGTTCTTGGAGAGATCAGCCCCAGCATTTT
>TRBJ1-6|NA|NA|TRBV5-4|13
CASSLEAGRILHF
TGTGCCAGCAGCTTGGAGGCAGGGAGGATACTCCACTTT
>TRBJ2-1|NA|NA|TRBV5-1|13
CASSLAQGWEQFF
TGCGCCAGCAGCTTGGCCCAGGGATGGGAGCAGTTCTTC
>TRBJ1-3|NA|NA|TRBV2|15
CASGGTALSGNTIYF
TGTGCCAGCGGCGGGACCGCTTTATCTGGAAACACCATATATTTT
>TRBJ1-1|TRBD1|few|TRBV5-8|12
CASSLVTGVAFF
TGTGCCAGCAGCTTGGTGACAGGGGTAGCTTTCTTT
>TRBJ1-5|TRBD1|NA|TRBV18|16
CASSPGQGASNQPQHF
TGTGCCAGCTCACCCGGACAGGGGGCGAGCAATCAGCCCCAGCATTTT
>TRBJ2-7|NA|once|TRBV5-1|13
CASSSGTDYEQYF
TGCGCCAGCAGCTCCGGGACTGACTACGAGCAGTACTTC
>TRBJ2-7|TRBD2|NA|TRBV19|17
CASSMGTSGGASYEQYF
TGTGCCAGTAGTATGGGGACTAGCGGAGGGGCCTCCTACGAGCAGTACTTC
>TRBJ1-3|NA|once|TRBV7-3|16
CASSFAGAASGNTIYF
TGTGCCAGCAGCTTTGCTGGGGCAGCCTCTGGAAACACCATATATTTT
>TRBJ1-6|NA|few|TRBV9|12
CASSVEGKPLHF
TGTGCCAGCAGCGTGGAGGGAAAACCCCTCCACTTT
>TRBJ1-4|NA|NA|TRBV18|12
CASSQGGEKLFF
TGTGCCAGCTCACAGGGAGGGGAAAAACTGTTTTTT
>TRBJ1-2|NA|few|TRBV11-2|13
CASSLDLRESYTF
TGTGCCAGCAGCTTAGATCTTCGGGAAAGCTACACCTTC
>TRBJ2-7|TRBD1|once|TRBV16|15
CASSRLTGNSYEQYF
TGTGCCAGCAGCCGACTGACAGGGAACTCCTACGAGCAGTACTTC
>TRBJ2-5|NA|NA|TRBV6-4|14
CASSDSSVGETQYF
TGTGCCAGCAGTGACTCGAGCGTGGGAGAGACCCAGTACTTC
>TRBJ1-2|TRBD1|few|TRBV6-1|15
CASSEIGTGGIGYTF
TGTGCCAGCAGTGAAATCGGGACAGGGGGCATCGGCTACACCTTC
>TRBJ2-5|TRBD2|NA|TRBV19|16
CASSIDGSGGQETQYF
TGTGCCAGTAGTATAGATGGTAGCGGGGGCCAAGAGACCCAGTACTTC
>TRBJ2-3|NA|NA|TRBV6-6|14
CASSLGGSTDTQYF
TGTGCCAGCAGTTTAGGAGGTAGCACAGATACGCAGTATTTT
>TRBJ2-1|NA|NA|TRBV5-6|15
CASSEQGQTYNEQFF
TGTGCCAGCAGCGAGCAGGGGCAAACCTACAATGAGCAGTTCTTC
>TRBJ2-7|NA|few|TRBV30|14
CAWSVQARNYEQYF
TGTGCCTGGAGTGTACAGGCCCGAAACTACGAGCAGTACTTC
>TRBJ1-2|TRBD1|NA|TRBV6-1|15
CASRKGQGTNYGYTF
TGTGCCAGCAGGAAGGGACAGGGAACTAACTATGGCTACACCTTC
>TRBJ1-2|NA|once|TRBV6-1|14
CASSLRQANYGYTF
TGTGCCAGCAGTCTTAGACAGGCGAACTATGGCTACACCTTC
>TRBJ2-3|NA|NA|TRBV11-1|15
CASSLGGIRTDTQYF
TGTGCCAGCAGCTTAGGAGGGATCCGCACAGATACGCAGTATTTT
>TRBJ1-5|TRBD1|once|TRBV30|15
CAWSTTGTGGQPQHF
TGTGCCTGGAGTACTACCGGGACAGGGGGTCAGCCCCAGCATTTT
>TRBJ1-5|NA|NA|TRBV6-1|14
CASRINRDTQPQHF
TGTGCCAGCAGGATTAACAGGGATACTCAGCCCCAGCATTTT
>TRBJ2-7|TRBD2|NA|TRBV10-1|14
CASSEPGTSDEQYF
TGCGCCAGCAGTGAGCCCGGGACTAGCGACGAGCAGTACTTC